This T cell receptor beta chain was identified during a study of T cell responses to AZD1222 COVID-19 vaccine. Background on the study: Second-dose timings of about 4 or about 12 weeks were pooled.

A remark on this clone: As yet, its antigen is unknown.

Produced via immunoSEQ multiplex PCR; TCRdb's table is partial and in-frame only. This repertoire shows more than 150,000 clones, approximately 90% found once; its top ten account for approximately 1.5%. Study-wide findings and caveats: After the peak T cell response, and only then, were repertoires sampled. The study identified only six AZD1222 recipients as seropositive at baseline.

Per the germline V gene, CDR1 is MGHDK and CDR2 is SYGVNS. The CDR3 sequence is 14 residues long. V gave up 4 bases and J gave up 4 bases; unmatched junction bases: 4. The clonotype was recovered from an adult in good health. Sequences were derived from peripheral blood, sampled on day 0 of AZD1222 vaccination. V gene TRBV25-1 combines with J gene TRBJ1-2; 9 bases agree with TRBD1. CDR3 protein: CASSVSGQGYGYTF. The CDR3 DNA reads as TGTGCCAGCAGTGTTTCGGGACAGGGCTATGGCTACACCTTC.